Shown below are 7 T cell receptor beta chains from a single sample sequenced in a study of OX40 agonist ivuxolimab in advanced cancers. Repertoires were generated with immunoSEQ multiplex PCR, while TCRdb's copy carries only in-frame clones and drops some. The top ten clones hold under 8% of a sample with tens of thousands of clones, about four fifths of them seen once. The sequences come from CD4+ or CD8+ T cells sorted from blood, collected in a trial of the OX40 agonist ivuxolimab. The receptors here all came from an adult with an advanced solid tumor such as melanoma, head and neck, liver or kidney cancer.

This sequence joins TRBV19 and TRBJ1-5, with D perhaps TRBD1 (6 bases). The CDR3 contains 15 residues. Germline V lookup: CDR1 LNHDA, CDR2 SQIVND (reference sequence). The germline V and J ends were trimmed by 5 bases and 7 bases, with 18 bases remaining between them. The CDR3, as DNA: TGTGCCAGTAGTGACACTCAGGGGAGGTTCCAGCCCCAGCATTTT. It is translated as CASSDTQGRFQPQHF.

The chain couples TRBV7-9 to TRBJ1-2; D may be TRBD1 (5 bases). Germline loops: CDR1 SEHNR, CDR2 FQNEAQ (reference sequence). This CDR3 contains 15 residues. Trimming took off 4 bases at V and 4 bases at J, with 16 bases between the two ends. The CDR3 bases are TGTGCCAGCAGCTCTGGGATCTCCGGGGCCTATGGCTACACCTTC. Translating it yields CASSSGISGAYGYTF.

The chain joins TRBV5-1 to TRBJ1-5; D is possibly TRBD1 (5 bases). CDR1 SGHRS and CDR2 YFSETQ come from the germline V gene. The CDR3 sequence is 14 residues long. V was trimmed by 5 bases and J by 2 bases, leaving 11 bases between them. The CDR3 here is CASSRRGGNQPQHF. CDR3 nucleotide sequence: TGCGCCAGCAGTCGGAGGGGAGGCAATCAGCCCCAGCATTTT.

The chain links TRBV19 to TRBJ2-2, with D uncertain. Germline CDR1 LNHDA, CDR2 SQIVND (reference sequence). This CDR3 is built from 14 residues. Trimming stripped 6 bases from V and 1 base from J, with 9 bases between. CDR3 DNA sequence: TGTGCCAGTAGAAAGGTCTGGAACACCGGGGAGCTGTTTTTT. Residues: CASRKVWNTGELFF.

Written as DNA, the CDR3 is TGTGCCAGCAGCTCACAACAGGGGGTCTATGAGCAGTTCTTC. It is translated as CASSSQQGVYEQFF. J is TRBJ2-1 and V is TRBV7-2; TRBD1 matches at 8 bases. The germline CDR1 and CDR2 sequences are SGHTA and FQGNSA. This CDR3 region has 14 residues. V was clipped by 4 bases and J by 8 bases; unmatched bases: 7.

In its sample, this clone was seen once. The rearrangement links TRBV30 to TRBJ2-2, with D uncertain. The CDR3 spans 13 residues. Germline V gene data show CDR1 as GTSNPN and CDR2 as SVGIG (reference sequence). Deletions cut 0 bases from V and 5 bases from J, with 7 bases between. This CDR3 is CAWSVKSTGELFF. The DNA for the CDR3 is TGTGCCTGGAGTGTCAAGAGTACCGGGGAGCTGTTTTTT.

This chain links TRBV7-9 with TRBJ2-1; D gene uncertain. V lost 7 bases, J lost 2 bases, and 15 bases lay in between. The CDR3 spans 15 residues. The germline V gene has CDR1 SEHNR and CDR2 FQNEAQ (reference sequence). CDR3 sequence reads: CASTFNQEPYNEQFF. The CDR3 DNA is TGTGCCAGCACCTTCAATCAGGAACCCTACAATGAGCAGTTCTTC.